These T cell receptor beta chains were read from a single sample in a study of TIL therapy for anti-PD-1-resistant metastatic lung cancer. Only in-frame clones appear in the TCRdb table, and some are missing; sequencing was by immunoSEQ multiplex PCR. The data contain about 60,000 clones, 55% to 70% of them seen just once; the ten biggest clones take up 6% to 8.5%. The specimen comprised blood, sampled at baseline. These receptors all come from a person aged 25-85 years with non-small cell lung cancer. Each CDR3 is given with its conserved first and last residue. The D gene is left open where the match is weak. Size is omitted from some rows. Given values are once, few, many or a class for expanded clones.

- | - | TRBJ2-2 | TRBV7-8 | CASSFGGYTGELFF | TGTGCCAGCAGCTTCGGAGGGTACACCGGGGAGCTGTTTTTT
- | - | TRBJ1-1 | TRBV5-6 | CASSLAFFQGPDTEAFF | TGTGCCAGCAGCTTGGCGTTTTTCCAGGGGCCGGACACTGAAGCTTTCTTT
- | few | TRBJ1-4 | TRBV10-3 | CAISESREKLFF | TGTGCCATCAGTGAGTCAAGGGAAAAACTGTTTTTT
- | few | TRBJ2-5 | TRBV7-3 | CASSSRGPGLGETQYF | TGTGCCAGCAGCTCGCGGGGTCCGGGATTGGGGGAGACCCAGTACTTC
- | - | TRBJ2-1 | TRBV30 | CAWALAFNEQFF | TGTGCCTGGGCTCTAGCCTTCAATGAGCAGTTCTTC
- | - | TRBJ1-1 | TRBV11-1 | CASSSTWNTEAFF | TGTGCCAGCAGCTCGACATGGAACACTGAAGCTTTCTTT
- | few | TRBJ1-1 | TRBV7-2 | CASSYIDPTEAFF | TGTGCCAGCAGCTATATCGACCCCACTGAAGCTTTCTTT
- | - | TRBJ1-5 | TRBV5-1 | CASSPDRDQPQHF | TGCGCCAGCAGCCCTGATAGGGATCAGCCCCAGCATTTT
- | once | TRBJ2-3 | TRBV28 | CASSLTPLIGAVDTQYF | TGTGCCAGCAGTTTAACTCCATTAATAGGGGCTGTAGATACGCAGTATTTT
- | - | TRBJ2-2 | TRBV6-5 | CASKWTANTGELFF | TGTGCCAGCAAGTGGACAGCCAACACCGGGGAGCTGTTTTTT
TRBD1 | - | TRBJ2-1 | TRBV5-4 | CASSLGGTGSYNEQFF | TGTGCCAGCAGCTTGGGGGGGACAGGCTCCTACAATGAGCAGTTCTTC
TRBD1 | few | TRBJ2-7 | TRBV7-9 | CASSAMGIGTGSYEQYF | TGTGCCAGCAGCGCGATGGGAATTGGGACAGGGTCCTACGAGCAGTACTTC
TRBD2 | - | TRBJ2-1 | TRBV13 | CASSRGLAGGYNEQFF | TGTGCCAGCAGCCGAGGACTAGCGGGGGGATACAATGAGCAGTTCTTC
- | - | TRBJ1-1 | TRBV10-3 | CAISDGQNTEAFF | TGTGCCATCAGTGACGGCCAGAACACTGAAGCTTTCTTT
- | few | TRBJ2-7 | TRBV10-3 | CAISVRDLREQYF | TGTGCCATCAGCGTTAGGGATTTGCGCGAGCAGTACTTC
- | few | TRBJ1-2 | TRBV7-8 | CASSLAVAPYGYTF | TGTGCCAGCAGCTTAGCCGTGGCCCCATATGGCTACACCTTC
- | - | TRBJ2-5 | TRBV5-1 | CASNPYSDGGKTQYF | TGCGCCAGCAACCCTTATTCAGACGGAGGAAAGACCCAGTACTTC
TRBD1 | few | TRBJ2-2 | TRBV7-3 | CASSSLGTGLGTGELFF | TGTGCCAGCAGCTCCCTCGGGACAGGGTTGGGGACCGGGGAGCTGTTTTTT
- | - | TRBJ1-5 | TRBV2 | CASSEGGVLNQPQHF | TGTGCCAGCAGTGAAGGAGGGGTTTTAAATCAGCCCCAGCATTTT
TRBD2 | - | TRBJ2-1 | TRBV6-1 | CASSGSGSPYNEQFF | TGTGCCAGCAGTGGTAGCGGGAGCCCCTACAATGAGCAGTTCTTC
TRBD2 | - | TRBJ2-7 | TRBV30 | CAWRLAGSYEQYF | TGTGCCTGGAGATTAGCGGGCTCCTACGAGCAGTACTTC
TRBD1 | - | TRBJ2-7 | TRBV18 | CASSPSLSGGIGYEQYF | TGTGCCAGCTCCCCCTCGTTGTCAGGGGGCATCGGGTACGAGCAGTACTTC
- | - | TRBJ1-5 | TRBV15 | CATSRDKASRIVPQHF | TGTGCCACCAGCAGAGATAAGGCCAGCCGAATCGTGCCCCAGCATTTT
- | - | TRBJ2-1 | TRBV11-3 | CASSSRIYNEQFF | TGTGCCAGCAGCTCCCGCATCTACAATGAGCAGTTCTTC
- | - | TRBJ1-1 | TRBV7-9 | CASSRGDTEAFF | TGTGCCAGCAGCCGGGGTGACACTGAAGCTTTCTTT
TRBD1 | - | TRBJ1-1 | TRBV7-9 | CASSLSLVGQGTEAFF | TGTGCCAGCAGCTTATCTCTTGTGGGACAGGGAACTGAAGCTTTCTTT
- | - | TRBJ1-1 | TRBV11-3 | CASSLDPGSHTEAFF | TGTGCCAGCAGCTTAGATCCGGGGTCCCACACTGAAGCTTTCTTT
- | few | TRBJ1-2 | TRBV7-9 | CASSPVLGDYGYTF | TGTGCCAGCAGCCCCGTGCTAGGGGACTATGGCTACACCTTC
- | many | TRBJ2-7 | TRBV5-1 | CASSPSTVSYEQYF | TGCGCCAGCAGCCCCTCGACAGTCTCCTACGAGCAGTACTTC
TRBD1 | few | TRBJ1-5 | TRBV5-6 | CASSIQGAYSNQPQHF | TGTGCCAGCAGCATACAGGGGGCTTACAGCAATCAGCCCCAGCATTTT
- | - | TRBJ2-5 | TRBV11-2 | CASSPPQAGETQYF | TGTGCCAGCAGCCCCCCGCAGGCAGGGGAGACCCAGTACTTC
TRBD1 | - | TRBJ2-5 | TRBV28 | CASSYNRGRIETQYF | TGTGCCAGCAGTTACAACAGGGGGCGAATCGAGACCCAGTACTTC
- | few | TRBJ2-1 | TRBV9 | CASSVAAEQEYNEQFF | TGTGCCAGCAGCGTAGCGGCAGAACAGGAGTACAATGAGCAGTTCTTC
TRBD2 | - | TRBJ2-7 | TRBV30 | CAWSVTGRKSSYEQYF | TGTGCCTGGAGTGTAACCGGGAGGAAGAGCTCCTACGAGCAGTACTTC
TRBD2 | - | TRBJ2-5 | TRBV5-1 | CASSWTSGGAINQETQYF | TGCGCCAGCAGCTGGACTAGCGGGGGGGCGATTAACCAAGAGACCCAGTACTTC
- | - | TRBJ1-1 | TRBV15 | CATSVGVNTEAFF | TGTGCCACCAGCGTGGGGGTGAACACTGAAGCTTTCTTT
- | once | TRBJ2-7 | TRBV6-1 | CASSDRILYEQYF | TGTGCCAGCAGTGATCGGATTCTCTACGAGCAGTACTTC
- | - | TRBJ2-1 | TRBV5-1 | CASSLSRVSDEQFF | TGCGCCAGCAGCTTGTCGCGGGTTTCGGATGAGCAGTTCTTC
TRBD1 | once | TRBJ1-2 | TRBV14 | CASSPGTGYWNYGYTF | TGTGCCAGCAGCCCCGGGACAGGGTACTGGAACTATGGCTACACCTTC
TRBD1 | - | TRBJ1-5 | TRBV7-2 | CASSYPGQGQPQHF | TGTGCCAGCAGCTACCCGGGACAGGGACAGCCCCAGCATTTT
- | - | TRBJ2-7 | TRBV30 | CATPGPQIHEQYF | TGTGCCACTCCAGGACCCCAAATCCACGAGCAGTACTTC
- | many | TRBJ2-3 | TRBV11-1 | CASSLGYRGGTDTQYF | TGTGCCAGCAGCTTAGGGTACCGGGGCGGCACAGATACGCAGTATTTT
TRBD1 | - | TRBJ2-7 | TRBV7-3 | CASSSSTQRWDRHSYEQYF | TGTGCCAGCAGCTCCTCAACCCAGAGATGGGACAGGCACTCCTACGAGCAGTACTTC
- | - | TRBJ2-4 | TRBV5-4 | CASSGRSAIQYF | TGTGCCAGTTCGGGGCGGTCGGCAATTCAGTACTTC
TRBD1 | - | TRBJ2-3 | TRBV13 | CASSLVVGQGTDTQYF | TGTGCCAGCAGCTTAGTGGTCGGACAGGGGACAGATACGCAGTATTTT
- | - | TRBJ2-5 | TRBV6-4 | CASSDSVVTRRETQYF | TGTGCCAGCAGTGACTCCGTTGTCACAAGGAGGGAGACCCAGTACTTC
- | - | TRBJ2-5 | TRBV30 | CAWSGPQETQYF | TGTGCCTGGTCCGGGCCCCAAGAGACCCAGTACTTC
TRBD1 | - | TRBJ1-3 | TRBV18 | CASSPGQYSGNTIYF | TGTGCCAGCTCACCGGGACAGTACTCTGGAAACACCATATATTTT
- | few | TRBJ1-1 | TRBV30 | CAWARQLNTEAFF | TGTGCCTGGGCCCGACAGCTGAACACTGAAGCTTTCTTT
TRBD1 | few | TRBJ1-4 | TRBV28 | CASNSQGADEKLFF | TGTGCCAGCAACTCACAGGGGGCTGATGAAAAACTGTTTTTT
- | - | TRBJ2-7 | TRBV10-3 | CAVFEGREGYEQYF | TGTGCCGTCTTTGAGGGCAGGGAAGGCTACGAGCAGTACTTC
- | few | TRBJ2-7 | TRBV11-3 | CASSLTGPSYEQYF | TGTGCCAGCAGCCTTACAGGGCCCTCCTACGAGCAGTACTTC